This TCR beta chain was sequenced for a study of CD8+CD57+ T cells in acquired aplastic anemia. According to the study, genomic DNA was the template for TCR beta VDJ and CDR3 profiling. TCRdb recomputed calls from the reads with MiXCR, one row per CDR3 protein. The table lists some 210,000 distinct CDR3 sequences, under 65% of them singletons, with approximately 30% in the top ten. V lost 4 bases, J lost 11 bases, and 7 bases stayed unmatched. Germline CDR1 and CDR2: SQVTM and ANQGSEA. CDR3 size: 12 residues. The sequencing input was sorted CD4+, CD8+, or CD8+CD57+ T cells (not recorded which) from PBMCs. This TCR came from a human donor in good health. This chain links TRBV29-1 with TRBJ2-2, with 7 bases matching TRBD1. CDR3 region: CSVGDSSGELFF. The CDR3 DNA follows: TGCAGCGTTGGGGACAGCTCAGGCGAGCTGTTTTTT.